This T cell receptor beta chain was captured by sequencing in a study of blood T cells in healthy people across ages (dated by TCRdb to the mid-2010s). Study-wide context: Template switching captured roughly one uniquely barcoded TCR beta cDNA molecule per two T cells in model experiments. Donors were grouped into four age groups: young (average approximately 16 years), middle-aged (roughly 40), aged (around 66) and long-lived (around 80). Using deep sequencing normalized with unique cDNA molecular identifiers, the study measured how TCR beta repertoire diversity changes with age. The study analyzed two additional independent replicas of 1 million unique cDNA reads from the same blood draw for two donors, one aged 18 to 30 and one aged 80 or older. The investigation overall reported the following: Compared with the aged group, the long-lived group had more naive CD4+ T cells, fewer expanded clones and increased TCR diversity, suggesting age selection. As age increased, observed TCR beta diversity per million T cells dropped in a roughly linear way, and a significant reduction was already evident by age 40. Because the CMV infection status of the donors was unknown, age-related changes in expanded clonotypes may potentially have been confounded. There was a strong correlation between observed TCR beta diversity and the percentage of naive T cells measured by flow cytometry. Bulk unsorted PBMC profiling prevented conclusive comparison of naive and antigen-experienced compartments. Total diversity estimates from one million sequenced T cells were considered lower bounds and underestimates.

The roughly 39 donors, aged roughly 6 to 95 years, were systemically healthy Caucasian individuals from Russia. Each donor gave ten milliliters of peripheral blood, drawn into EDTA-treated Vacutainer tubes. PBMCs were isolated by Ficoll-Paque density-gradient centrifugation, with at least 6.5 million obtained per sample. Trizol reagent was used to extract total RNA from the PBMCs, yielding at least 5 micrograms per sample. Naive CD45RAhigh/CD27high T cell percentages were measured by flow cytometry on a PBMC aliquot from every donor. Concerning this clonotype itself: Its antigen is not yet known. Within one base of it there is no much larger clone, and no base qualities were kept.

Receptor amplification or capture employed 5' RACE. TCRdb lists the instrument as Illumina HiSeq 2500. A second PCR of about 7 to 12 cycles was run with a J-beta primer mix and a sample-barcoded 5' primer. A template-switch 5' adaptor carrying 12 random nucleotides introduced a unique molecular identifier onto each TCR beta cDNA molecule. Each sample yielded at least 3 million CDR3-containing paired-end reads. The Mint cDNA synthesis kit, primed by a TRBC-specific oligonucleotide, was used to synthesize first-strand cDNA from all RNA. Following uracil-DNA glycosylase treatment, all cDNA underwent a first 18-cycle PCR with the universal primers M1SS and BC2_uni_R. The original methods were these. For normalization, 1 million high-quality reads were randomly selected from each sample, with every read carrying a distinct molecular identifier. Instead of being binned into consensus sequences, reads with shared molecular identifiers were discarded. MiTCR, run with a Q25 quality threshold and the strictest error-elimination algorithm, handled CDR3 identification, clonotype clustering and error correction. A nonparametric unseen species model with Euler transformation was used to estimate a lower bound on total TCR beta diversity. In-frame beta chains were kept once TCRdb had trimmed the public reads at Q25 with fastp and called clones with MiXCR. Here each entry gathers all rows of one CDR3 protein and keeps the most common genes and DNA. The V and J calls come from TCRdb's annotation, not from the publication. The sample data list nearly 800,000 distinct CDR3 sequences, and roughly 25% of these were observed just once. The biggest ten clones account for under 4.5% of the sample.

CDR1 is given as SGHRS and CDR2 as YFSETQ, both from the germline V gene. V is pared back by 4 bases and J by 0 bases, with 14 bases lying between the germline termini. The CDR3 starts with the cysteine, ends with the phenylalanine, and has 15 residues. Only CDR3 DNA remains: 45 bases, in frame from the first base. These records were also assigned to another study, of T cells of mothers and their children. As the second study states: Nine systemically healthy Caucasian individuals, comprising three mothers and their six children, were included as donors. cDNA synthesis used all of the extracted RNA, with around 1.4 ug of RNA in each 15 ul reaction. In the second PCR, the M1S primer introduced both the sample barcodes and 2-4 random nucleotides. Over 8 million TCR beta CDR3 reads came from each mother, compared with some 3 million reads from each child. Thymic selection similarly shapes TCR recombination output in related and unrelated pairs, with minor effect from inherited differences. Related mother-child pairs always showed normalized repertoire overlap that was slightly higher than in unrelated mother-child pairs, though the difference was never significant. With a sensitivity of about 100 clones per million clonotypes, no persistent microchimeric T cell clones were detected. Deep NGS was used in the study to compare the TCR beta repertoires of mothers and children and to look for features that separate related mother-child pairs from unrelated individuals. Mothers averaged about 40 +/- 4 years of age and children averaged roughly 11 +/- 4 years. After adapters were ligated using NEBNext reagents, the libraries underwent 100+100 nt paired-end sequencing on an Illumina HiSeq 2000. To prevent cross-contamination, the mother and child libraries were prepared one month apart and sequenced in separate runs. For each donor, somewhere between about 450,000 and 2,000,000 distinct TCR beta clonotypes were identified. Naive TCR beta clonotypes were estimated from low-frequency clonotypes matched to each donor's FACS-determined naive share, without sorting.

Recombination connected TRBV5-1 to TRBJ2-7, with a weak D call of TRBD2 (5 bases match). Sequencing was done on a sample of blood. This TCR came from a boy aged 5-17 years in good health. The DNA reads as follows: TGCGCCAGCAGCCCGCAGGCACGGGGCTCCTACGAGCAGTACTTC. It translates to CASSPQARGSYEQYF.